This entry lists 13 T cell receptor beta chains sequenced from one sample in a study of Tregs in tolerant kidney transplant recipients. TCRdb keeps only in-frame clones here, not all; method: immunoSEQ multiplex PCR. The table shows roughly 99,000 clones, with roughly 93% occurring only once. The sample here was CD4+ T cells from blood, taken before the transplant. These receptors all come from a human donor who received a combined kidney and bone marrow transplant.

The CDR3 region has the DNA TGCAGCGTGACGGAAGACAGGGGCTTCTACGAGCAGTACTTC. This gives the protein CSVTEDRGFYEQYF. The gene calls are TRBV29-1 and TRBJ2-7, with 8 positions matching TRBD1. The junction had 10 bases not matched to a gene; V was cut back by 6 bases and J by 3 bases. This CDR3 is 14 amino acids long. Germline V gives CDR1 SQVTM, CDR2 ANQGSEA.

This rearrangement joins TRBV13 to TRBJ2-6; D may be TRBD1 (6 bases). V was pared by 4 bases and J by 4 bases, with 11 bases between. Germline lookup yields CDR1 PRHDT and CDR2 FYEKMQ (reference sequence). The CDR3 consists of 15 residues. CDR3 sequence (DNA): TGTGCCAGCAGCTCCACAGGGTTCGGGGCCAACGTCCTGACTTTC. Its translation is CASSSTGFGANVLTF.

This chain connects TRBV5-4 to TRBJ2-5; the D gene is possibly TRBD2 (6 bases). The CDR3 runs to 13 residues. Per germline, CDR1 SGHNT and CDR2 YYREEE (reference sequence). The V gene lost 4 bases and the J gene lost 5 bases, with 12 bases spanning the gap. CDR3 sequence reads: CASSILATETQYF. Here the CDR3 DNA reads TGTGCCAGCAGCATACTAGCTACGGAGACCCAGTACTTC.

The J gene is TRBJ2-7, the V gene TRBV4-2; 8 bases line up with TRBD2. The V and J ends lost 2 bases and 3 bases, in that order; junction bases with no gene match: 3. The length of the CDR3 is 14 residues. Germline assignment: CDR1 LGHNA and CDR2 YNFKEQ. This CDR3 is CASSQFGRGYEQYF. The CDR3 DNA is TGTGCCAGCAGCCAATTCGGGAGGGGCTACGAGCAGTACTTC.

The chain employs TRBV4-1 and TRBJ2-7; D may be TRBD1 (6 bases). Germline V gene data show CDR1 as MGHRA and CDR2 as YSYEKL. This CDR3 is 14 amino acids long. V was clipped by 0 bases and J by 2 bases, with 8 bases between them. DNA of the CDR3: TGCGCCAGCAGCCAAGAACAGGGACCCTACGAGCAGTACTTC. It is translated as CASSQEQGPYEQYF.

The J gene is TRBJ2-2, the V gene TRBV7-2, with a weak D call TRBD2 (5 bases). This CDR3 comprises 16 residues. Between the trimmed V and J ends, which lost 5 bases and 5 bases, there was a span of 18 bases. The V gene's germline CDR1 is SGHTA and CDR2 FQGNSA. The CDR3 reads CASSPFPGGRTGELFF. CDR3 coding DNA: TGTGCCAGCAGCCCATTTCCGGGCGGGCGAACCGGGGAGCTGTTTTTT.

The chain has TRBV4-3 and TRBJ2-5; 13 bases are a match to TRBD2. The junction had 12 bases not matched to a gene; V was cut back by 2 bases and J by 0 bases. CDR1 is LGHNA, CDR2 YSLEER, per germline. The CDR3 has 20 amino acids. CDR3 sequence (DNA): TGCGCCAGCAGCCAACGAACTAGCGGGAGGGCTTATACGTACCAAGAGACCCAGTACTTC. Its translation is CASSQRTSGRAYTYQETQYF.

The rearrangement uses TRBV28 and TRBJ2-5, with 13 nucleotides matching TRBD2. Germline trimming cut 5 bases from V and 2 bases from J; bases unmatched to any gene: 5. The length of the CDR3 is 16 residues. CDR1 is MDHEN, CDR2 SYDVKM, per germline. In DNA form, the CDR3 reads TGTGCCAGCAGTCCCGGGACTAGCGGGGATCAAGAGACCCAGTACTTC. Protein: CASSPGTSGDQETQYF.

The rearrangement links TRBV27 to TRBJ2-5; TRBD1 aligns across 7 bases. The CDR3 consists of 17 residues. The V gene end was trimmed by 3 bases and the J gene end by 0 bases; junction bases not matched to a gene: 10. Germline loops: CDR1 MNHEY, CDR2 SMNVEV (reference sequence). The CDR3 region is CASSFFRDSRDQETQYF. The CDR3 region has the DNA TGTGCCAGCAGTTTTTTTCGGGACAGCAGGGACCAAGAGACCCAGTACTTC.

V is TRBV4-2 and J is TRBJ2-7, with D perhaps matching TRBD1 (5 bases). Germline V lookup: CDR1 LGHNA, CDR2 YNFKEQ. Trimming took 2 bases from V and 2 from J, leaving 10 bases between them. This CDR3 is built from 14 residues. CDR3 protein: CASSQQGFAYEQYF. The CDR3 region has the DNA TGTGCCAGCAGCCAACAGGGATTTGCCTACGAGCAGTACTTC.

The gene calls are TRBV18 and TRBJ1-2, with 8 bases that match TRBD1. The CDR3 is 14 amino acids. Unmatched junction bases numbered 6, after V lost 3 bases and J lost 6 bases. Germline-derived CDR1 and CDR2 are KGHSH and LQKENI. CDR3 DNA: TGTGCCAGCTCACCCCGGACAGGGACAGATGGCTACACCTTC. It yields the protein CASSPRTGTDGYTF.

About this clone itself: The sample contains more than one DNA sequence encoding this CDR3. The chain links TRBV5-6 to TRBJ1-4; D is unresolved. Per germline, CDR1 SGHDT and CDR2 YYEEEE. V was shortened by 1 base and J by 3 bases, with 4 bases between the two germline ends. The CDR3 consists of 13 residues. This CDR3 is CASSLTANEKLFF. CDR3 sequence (DNA): TGTGCCAGCAGCTTGACAGCTAATGAAAAACTGTTTTTT.

In the case of this clone: A read error may account for a junction end that differs from germline. This same CDR3 is encoded by further DNA sequences in the sample. The CDR3 loop reads CASRTGQINSPLHF. CDR3 nucleotides: TGTGCCAGCAGGACGGGACAAATTAATTCCCCCCTCCACTTT. The V call is TRBV2, the J call TRBJ1-6, with D possibly matching TRBD1 (6 bases). Germline lookup yields CDR1 SNHLY and CDR2 FYNNEI. The CDR3 length is 14 residues.